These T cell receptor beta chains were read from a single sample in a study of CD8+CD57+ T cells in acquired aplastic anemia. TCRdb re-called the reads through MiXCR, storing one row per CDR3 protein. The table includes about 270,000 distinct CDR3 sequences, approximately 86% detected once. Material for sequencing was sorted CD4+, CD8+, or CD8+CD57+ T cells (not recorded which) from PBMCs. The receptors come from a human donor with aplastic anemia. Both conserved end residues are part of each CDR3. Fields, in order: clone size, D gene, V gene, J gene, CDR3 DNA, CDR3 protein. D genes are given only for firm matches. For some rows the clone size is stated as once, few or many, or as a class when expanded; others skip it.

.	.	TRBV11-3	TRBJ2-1	TGTGCCAGCAGCTCAAACGGGACTGAGTTCGATGAGCAGTTCTTC	CASSSNGTEFDEQFF
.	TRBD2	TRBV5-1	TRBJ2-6	TGTGCCAGCAGCTTTACTAGCGCCATGAGGGCCAACGTCCTGACTTTC	CASSFTSAMRANVLTF
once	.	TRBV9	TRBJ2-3	TGTGCCAGCAGCGTGGTCCCGCCAGATACGCAGTATTATTTT	CASSVVPPDTQYYF
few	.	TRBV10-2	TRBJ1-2	TGCGCCAGCAGTGAGTGGACCGGGGTTTACTTC	CASSEWTGVYF
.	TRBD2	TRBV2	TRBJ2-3	TGTGCCAGCAGCGGGGCGGGGGGTCCCGACACGCAAGCTTTC	CASSGAGGPDTQAF
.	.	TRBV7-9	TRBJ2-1	TGTGCCAGCAGCTTAGAATCGGGGGCCGGGGAGCAGTACGAGCAGTTCTTC	CASSLESGAGEQYEQFF
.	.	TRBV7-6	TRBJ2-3	TGTGCCAGCAGCTTAGCGGGAACTCACTACTCCCAGTATTTT	CASSLAGTHYSQYF
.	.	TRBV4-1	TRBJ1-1	TGCGCCAGCAGCCAAGACAGGCCAACGCCGTTGAACACTGAAGCTTTCTTT	CASSQDRPTPLNTEAFF
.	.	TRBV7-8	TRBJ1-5	TGTGCCAGCAGTGATGCTTGGGGCAACGAGCCCCAGCATTTT	CASSDAWGNEPQHF
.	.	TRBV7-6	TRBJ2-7	TGTGCCAGCAGCTTAATCCCCTACGAGCAGTACTTC	CASSLIPYEQYF
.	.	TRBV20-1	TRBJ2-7	TGCAGTGCTAGAGATCGGGATAGCCGATTAGCTCCCTACGAGCAGTACTTC	CSARDRDSRLAPYEQYF
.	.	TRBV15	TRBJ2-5	TGTGCCACCAGCGGCCGGGGCCTGGCCTGCGAGGAGTACTTC	CATSGRGLACEEYF
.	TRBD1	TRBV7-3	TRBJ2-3	TGTGCCAGCGGCCACGGGGACAGGGATAACCAGTATTTT	CASGHGDRDNQYF
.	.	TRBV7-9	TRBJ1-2	TGTGCCACCAGCTGTCATATGAGCGGGGCGGGCGATGGCTACACCTTC	CATSCHMSGAGDGYTF
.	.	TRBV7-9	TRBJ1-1	TGTGCCAGCAGCTTAGTACTGGGAGGGAAGATTGAAGGATTCTTT	CASSLVLGGKIEGFF
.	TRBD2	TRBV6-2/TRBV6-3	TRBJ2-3	TGTGCCAGCAGTTACTCGAGCGGGGGTCAAGGTACGCAGTATTTT	CASSYSSGGQGTQYF
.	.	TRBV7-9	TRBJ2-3	TGTGCCAGCAGCTTAGTGCCCGGTCCCCAGACGCATGGATTT	CASSLVPGPQTHGF
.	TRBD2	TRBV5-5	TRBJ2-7	TGTGCCACCAGCGGGGGCCCCTTAGCCTACGAGCAGTACTTC	CATSGGPLAYEQYF
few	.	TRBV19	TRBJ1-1	TGTGCCAGTAGTACCTCCGGGACACAGAACACTGAAGCTTTCTTT	CASSTSGTQNTEAFF
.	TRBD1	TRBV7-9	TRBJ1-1	TGTGCCAGCAGTTTAGATGACAGGGGGTACGGCGACGCTTTCTTT	CASSLDDRGYGDAFF
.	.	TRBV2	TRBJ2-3	TGTGCCAGCAGTAGAGGGGGTACTCGCGCGGATTCGTTGTATTTT	CASSRGGTRADSLYF
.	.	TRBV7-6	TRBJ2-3	TGTGCCAGCAGCGTAGAGGGTATCTTGGATACGCAGTATTTT	CASSVEGILDTQYF
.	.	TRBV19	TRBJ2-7	TGTGCCAGTAGTCGGGACCCTACCTACGAGCAGTACTTC	CASSRDPTYEQYF
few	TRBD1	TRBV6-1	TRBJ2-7	TGTGCCAGCGCCCTGAGGGACAGGAGCTCCTACGAGCGGTACTTC	CASALRDRSSYERYF
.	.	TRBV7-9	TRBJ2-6	TGTGCCAGCAGCTTTCAAAGTAGCGACGGGGCCAACGTCCTGACTTTC	CASSFQSSDGANVLTF
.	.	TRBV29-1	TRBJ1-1	TGCAGCGTTGGGGGATTGAACACTGAAGCTTTCTTT	CSVGGLNTEAFF
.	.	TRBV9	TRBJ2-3	TGTGCCAGCAGCTTCTCAGGGGAGGAACAAGAGACCCATTTT	CASSFSGEEQETHF
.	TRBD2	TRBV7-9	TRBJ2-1	TGTGCCAGCAGCTTTCAAAGAAGCGGGAGGAGCCATGACTTC	CASSFQRSGRSHDF
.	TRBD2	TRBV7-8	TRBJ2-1	TGTGCCAGCAGCTTAGGGGGGGGTCCCGATCCGCACTTC	CASSLGGGPDPHF
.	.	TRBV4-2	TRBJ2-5	TGTGCCAGCAGCCAGGCTGAGACCCAGTACTTC	CASSQAETQYF
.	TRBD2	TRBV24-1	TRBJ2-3	TGTGCCACCGGGACTAGGGGCACAGATACGCAGTATTTT	CATGTRGTDTQYF
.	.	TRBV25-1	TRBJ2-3	TGTGCCAGCAGTTGGGGGCTAGGGTGGGCAGATACGCAGTATTTT	CASSWGLGWADTQYF
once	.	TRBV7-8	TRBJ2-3	TGTGCCAGCAGCTTTCAACCAGATGGGGCTACCCTTTCTTTT	CASSFQPDGATLSF
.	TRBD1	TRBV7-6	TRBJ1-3	TGTGCCAGCAGCTCGGGCAGGGGGCGGGCACCCCCCCACTATTTT	CASSSGRGRAPPHYF
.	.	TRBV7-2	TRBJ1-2	TGTGCCAGCAGCTTAGGGGGCGGCCGCACCTTT	CASSLGGGRTF
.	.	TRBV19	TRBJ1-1	TGTGCCAGTAGTATAGCTAGGGGAGCCAACACTGAGCAGTTCTTT	CASSIARGANTEQFF
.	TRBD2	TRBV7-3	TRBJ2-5	TGTGCCAGCAGAAGTAGCGGGACTTGCGGAGAGAACCAGTACTTC	CASRSSGTCGENQYF
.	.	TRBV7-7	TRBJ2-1	TGTGCTAGCAGCCCACAGACAGGCGCCGGGGAGCTGGTGCAGTTCTTC	CASSPQTGAGELVQFF
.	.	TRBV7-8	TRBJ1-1	TGTGCCAGCAGCTTAGCGGGGAGTCCCGACACTGAAGATTTCTTT	CASSLAGSPDTEDFF
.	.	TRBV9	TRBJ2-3	TGTGCCAGCAGCGAAGACTTGGCGGATACGCAGTATTTT	CASSEDLADTQYF
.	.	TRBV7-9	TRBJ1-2	TGTGCCAGCAGCTTACTCTCCTCCACTGAGCAGTTCTTCTACACCTTC	CASSLLSSTEQFFYTF
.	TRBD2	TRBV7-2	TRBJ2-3	TGTGCCAGCAGGTTAGCGGGAGGACCTAAGAAGCAGTTT	CASRLAGGPKKQF
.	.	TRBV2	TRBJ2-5	TGTGCCAGCGGGGACGGGGGCACATGGACGCAGAATCAGTACTTC	CASGDGGTWTQNQYF
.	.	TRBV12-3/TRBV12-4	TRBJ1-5	TGTGCCAGCAGCCGGGGACCGATTAGCAATCAGCCCCAGCATTTT	CASSRGPISNQPQHF
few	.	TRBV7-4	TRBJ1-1	.	CASSVEVTSSTSGFF
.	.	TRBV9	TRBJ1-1	TGTGCCAGCAGCGATAATGTGAACCCTGAAGCTTTCTTT	CASSDNVNPEAFF
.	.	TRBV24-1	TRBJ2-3	TGTGCCACCAGTGAGTACGGACCCGTGGGCACAGATACGCAGTATTTT	CATSEYGPVGTDTQYF
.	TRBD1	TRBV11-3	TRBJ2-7	TGTGCCAGCAGCCTAGATGGGACAGCCTACGAGCAGTACTTC	CASSLDGTAYEQYF
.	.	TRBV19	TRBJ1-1	TGTGCCAGAAGTATAGCTCTCACAGGGAACAATGAGGCTTTCTTC	CARSIALTGNNEAFF
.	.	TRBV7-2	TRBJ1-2	TGTGCCAGCAGCTTAGCGCGTGGAGGTGATTCGCCGTTT	CASSLARGGDSPF
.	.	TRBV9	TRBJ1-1	TGTGCCAGCAGCTTAGGACTAGCGGACACAGCTACAGCTTTCTTT	CASSLGLADTATAFF
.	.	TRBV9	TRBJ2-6	TGTGCCAGCAGCGTAGGGGCAGATACGCAGGACTACGTCCTGACTTTC	CASSVGADTQDYVLTF
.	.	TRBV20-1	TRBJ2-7	TGCAGTGCTAGGAACACGTTCTACGAGCAGTACTTC	CSARNTFYEQYF
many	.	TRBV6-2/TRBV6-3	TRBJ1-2	TGTGCCAGCAGGGATGGACAGCGCTATGGCTACACCTTC	CASRDGQRYGYTF
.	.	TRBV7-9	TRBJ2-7	TGCGCCAGCAGCCATAATTGGGAGTACGGGAAGTACTTC	CASSHNWEYGKYF